The 5 T cell receptor beta chains below come from one sample, sequenced in a study of low-dose radiotherapy and immunotherapy resistance in tumors. TRAV and TRBV primers primed cDNA for both TCRalpha and TCRbeta. Both a constant-region primer and a V-primer adapter served to amplify TCRs across 15 to 20 PCR cycles. From the reads, TCRdb called clonotypes with MiXCR, one entry per CDR3 protein. The profile shows about 12,000 distinct CDR3 sequences, around four fifths of them singletons. Every receptor here comes from a human donor with advanced metastatic prostate, ovarian, gallbladder or colorectal cancer (not recorded which). This table probably holds off-target reads from a library built for another chain.

The V call is TRBV20-1, the J call TRBJ2-1, with TRBD2 as a possible D gene (6 bases). V was shortened by 4 bases and J by 1 base, with 14 bases between the two germline ends. The CDR3 runs to 15 residues. CDR1 and CDR2 from the germline V gene are DFQATT and SNEGSKA (reference sequence). The CDR3: CSAKTQAGSYNEQFF. For the CDR3, the DNA is TGCAGTGCTAAGACACAGGCGGGATCCTACAATGAGCAGTTCTTC.

J is TRBJ1-1 and V is TRBV5-6; maybe TRBD1 (6 bases). This CDR3 region has 14 residues. Germline-derived CDR1 and CDR2 are SGHDT and YYEEEE. V was cut by 4 bases and J by 11 bases, with 21 bases left in between. CDR3 region: CASSGRTAYLGAFF. The CDR3 DNA sequence: TGTGCCAGCAGCGGGCGGACAGCCTACCTTGGTGCTTTCTTT.

The chain employs TRBV28 and TRBJ2-7, with TRBD1 matching 8 bases. Looked up from germline, CDR1 is MDHEN and CDR2 is SYDVKM. J lost 3 bases, V lost 3 bases, and 7 bases had no gene match. The CDR3 totals 15 residues. CDR3 sequence: CASSFSDRVFYEQYF. As DNA, the CDR3 is TGTGCCAGCAGTTTTTCGGACAGGGTTTTCTACGAGCAGTACTTC.

The chain couples TRBV14 to TRBJ2-1; perhaps TRBD2 as D (7 bases). The germline V gene encodes CDR1 SGHDN and CDR2 FVKESK. V was trimmed by 4 bases and J by 4 bases, leaving 23 bases between them. The CDR3 extends over 18 amino acids. CDR3 DNA: TGTGCCAGCAGCCTAAGGGACAAAATTCGCGGGAGTTACAATGAGCAGTTCTTC. This codes for CASSLRDKIRGSYNEQFF.

This chain links TRBV11-2 with TRBJ2-3; a weak D match, TRBD2 (6 bases). The V end was cut by 7 bases, the J end by 2 bases, with 10 bases between. The CDR3 has 13 residues. The V gene's germline CDR1 is SGHAT and CDR2 FQNNGV. CDR3 nucleotide sequence: TGTGCCAGCACCTGGGGGGTCACAGATACGCAGTATTTT. This codes for CASTWGVTDTQYF.